Listed below are T cell receptor beta chains from one sample, sequenced in a study of CD8 T cells in ankylosing spondylitis. TCRdb independently ran MiXCR on the 5' RACE reads; one entry per CDR3 protein. The sample yields some 290,000 distinct CDR3 sequences, about 19% seen once. What was sequenced was blood, either unsorted or a sorted T cell fraction (not recorded which). The source is a male donor with ankylosing spondylitis or in good health (not recorded which). Both conserved end residues are part of each CDR3. D genes are given only for firm matches. The listing skips clone size in some rows; elsewhere it reads once, few, many or a size class.

cdr3_aa cdr3_nt v_call clone_size j_call d_call
CASSGRTANTEAFF TGCGCCAGCAGTGGTAGGACAGCAAACACTGAAGCTTTCTTT TRBV10-2 NA TRBJ1-1 NA
CSAENATNEKLFF TGCAGTGCTGAGAATGCAACTAATGAAAAACTGTTTTTT TRBV20-1 NA TRBJ1-4 NA
CSVGGGGLSYNEQFF TGCAGCGTTGGAGGGGGGGGCCTTTCCTACAATGAGCAGTTCTTC TRBV29-1 NA TRBJ2-1 NA
CASSLAPNPGIGYTF TGTGCCAGCAGTTTAGCTCCAAACCCGGGCATTGGCTACACCTTC TRBV27 NA TRBJ1-2 NA
CASSFTGTGGTDTQYF TGCGCCAGCAGCTTCACCGGGACAGGGGGCACAGATACGCAGTATTTT TRBV5-1 few TRBJ2-3 TRBD1
CASSLQQGVGPDTQYF TGCGCCAGCAGCCTCCAACAGGGAGTGGGCCCAGATACGCAGTATTTT TRBV5-1 few TRBJ2-3 NA
CASSYRGRRGGAADTQYF TGTGCCAGCAGTTACAGGGGGCGCCGCGGGGGGGCTGCAGATACGCAGTATTTT TRBV28 few TRBJ2-3 NA
CASNLEGLQYF TGTGCCAGCAACTTAGAAGGTTTGCAGTATTTT TRBV7-9 NA TRBJ2-3 NA
CSADPVRSDTQYF TGCAGTGCTGACCCGGTCCGGTCAGATACGCAGTATTTT TRBV20-1 few TRBJ2-3 NA
CSASKVGGANNQPQHF TGCAGTGCTAGTAAGGTCGGGGGGGCTAACAATCAGCCCCAGCATTTT TRBV20-1 NA TRBJ1-5 NA
CSARDGAAGWNTEAFF TGCAGTGCTAGAGATGGGGCGGCGGGGTGGAACACTGAAGCTTTCTTT TRBV20-1 NA TRBJ1-1 NA
CASSGGQGAFNEQFF TGCGCCAGCAGCGGGGGACAGGGGGCATTTAATGAGCAGTTCTTC TRBV5-1 NA TRBJ2-1 TRBD1
CAISESGGGPFNEQFF TGTGCCATCAGTGAGTCGGGGGGAGGGCCCTTCAATGAGCAGTTCTTC TRBV10-3 many TRBJ2-1 TRBD2
CASNTGAGELFF TGTGCCAGCAATACAGGGGCCGGGGAGCTGTTTTTT TRBV6-5 once TRBJ2-2 TRBD1
CSALWPGSYNEQFF TGCAGTGCCCTCTGGCCGGGCTCCTACAATGAGCAGTTCTTC TRBV20-1 NA TRBJ2-1 NA
CAISASPGLASETQYF TGTGCCATCAGTGCTTCTCCGGGACTAGCTAGCGAGACCCAGTACTTC TRBV10-3 few TRBJ2-5 TRBD2
CASSELDKGSTGELFF TGTGCCAGCTCAGAATTAGATAAGGGGAGCACCGGGGAGCTGTTTTTT TRBV18 few TRBJ2-2 NA
CATSDFPIRDTQYF TGTGCCACCAGTGATTTCCCCATTCGAGATACGCAGTATTTT TRBV24-1 once TRBJ2-3 NA
CASSTRQGAVTGELFF TGTGCCAGCAGCACAAGACAGGGGGCGGTCACCGGGGAGCTGTTTTTT TRBV5-5 few TRBJ2-2 TRBD1
CASSPSTSRRAANTGELFF TGTGCCAGCAGTCCTTCGACTAGCAGAAGGGCCGCGAACACCGGGGAGCTGTTTTTT TRBV27 NA TRBJ2-2 TRBD2
CTHSRGGPDTQYF TGTACCCATTCCCGGGGGGGCCCAGATACGCAGTATTTT TRBV6-6 few TRBJ2-3 TRBD2
CASSYRQGDQPQHF TGTGCCAGCAGTTACCGACAGGGGGATCAGCCCCAGCATTTT TRBV6-5 few TRBJ1-5 TRBD1
CASTRLEADTQYF TGTGCCAGCACCCGACTAGAAGCAGATACGCAGTATTTT TRBV6-1 once TRBJ2-3 NA
CASSSQGRMMSSTDTQYF TGCGCCAGCAGCTCACAGGGGAGGATGATGTCTAGCACAGATACGCAGTATTTT TRBV5-1 NA TRBJ2-3 NA
CASSVGQENTEAFF TGTGCCAGCAGTGTGGGACAGGAGAACACTGAAGCTTTCTTT TRBV6-1 NA TRBJ1-1 TRBD1
CASSLRGPSNTGELFF TGTGCCAGCAGCTTACGTGGGCCCTCGAACACCGGGGAGCTGTTTTTT TRBV11-1 few TRBJ2-2 NA
CASSLGDSYYGYTF TGCGCCAGCAGCTTGGGGGACAGCTACTATGGCTACACCTTC TRBV5-1 many TRBJ1-2 TRBD1
CASRPGQGTTGELFF TGTGCCAGCAGGCCGGGACAGGGGACCACCGGGGAGCTGTTTTTT TRBV6-1 NA TRBJ2-2 TRBD1
CASSEYTASLFF TGTGCCAGCAGTGAATATACGGCCTCACTGTTTTTT TRBV6-1 NA TRBJ1-4 NA
CASSLGIGDQPQHF TGTGCCAGCAGTTTAGGAATAGGGGATCAGCCCCAGCATTTT TRBV12-3/TRBV12-4 few TRBJ1-5 NA
CASSTRTGDTQYF TGTGCCAGCAGCACTCGGACAGGAGATACGCAGTATTTT TRBV9 NA TRBJ2-3 TRBD1
CASSVEALSYNEQFF TGTGCCAGCAGCGTAGAAGCGCTCTCCTACAATGAGCAGTTCTTC TRBV9 few TRBJ2-1 NA
CASSWNTEAFF TGTGCCAGCAGCTGGAACACTGAAGCTTTCTTT TRBV28 many TRBJ1-1 NA
CASGGQGGTGELFF TGTGCCAGCGGGGGACAGGGGGGCACCGGGGAGCTGTTTTTT TRBV6-1 few TRBJ2-2 TRBD1
CASSQGGTSRNEQFF TGTGCCAGCAGCCAAGGGGGGACTAGCCGAAATGAGCAGTTCTTC TRBV3-1 few TRBJ2-1 TRBD2
CASSQGQTQYF TGTGCCAGCAGCCAGGGGCAGACCCAGTACTTC TRBV11-2 few TRBJ2-5 NA
CSATSGNKDTGELFF TGCAGTGCTACTAGCGGGAATAAGGACACCGGGGAGCTGTTTTTT TRBV20-1 NA TRBJ2-2 TRBD2